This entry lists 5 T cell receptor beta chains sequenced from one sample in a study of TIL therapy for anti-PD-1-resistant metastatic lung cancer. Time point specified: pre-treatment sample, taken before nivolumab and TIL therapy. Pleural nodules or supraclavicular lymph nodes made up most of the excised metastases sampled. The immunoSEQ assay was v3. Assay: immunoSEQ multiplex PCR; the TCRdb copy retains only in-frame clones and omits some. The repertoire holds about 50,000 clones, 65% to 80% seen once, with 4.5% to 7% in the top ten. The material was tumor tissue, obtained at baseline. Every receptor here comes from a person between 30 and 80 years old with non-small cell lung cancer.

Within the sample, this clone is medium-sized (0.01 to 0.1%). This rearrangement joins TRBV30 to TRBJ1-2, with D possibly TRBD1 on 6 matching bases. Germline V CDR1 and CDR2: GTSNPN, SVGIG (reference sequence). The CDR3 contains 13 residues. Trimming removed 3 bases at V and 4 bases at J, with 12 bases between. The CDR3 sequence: CAWRQGKRYGYTF. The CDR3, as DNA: TGTGCCTGGAGACAGGGAAAACGCTATGGCTACACCTTC.

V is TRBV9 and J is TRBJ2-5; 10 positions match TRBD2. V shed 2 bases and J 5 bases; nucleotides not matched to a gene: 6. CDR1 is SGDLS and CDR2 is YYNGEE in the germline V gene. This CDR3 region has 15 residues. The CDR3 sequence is CASSVSGGALETQYF. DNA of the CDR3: TGTGCCAGCAGCGTCAGCGGGGGGGCCCTGGAGACCCAGTACTTC.

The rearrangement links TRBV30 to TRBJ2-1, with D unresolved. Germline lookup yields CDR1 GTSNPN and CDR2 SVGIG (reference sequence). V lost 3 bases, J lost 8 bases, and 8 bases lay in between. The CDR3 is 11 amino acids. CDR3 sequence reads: CAWSSADEQFF. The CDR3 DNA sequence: TGTGCCTGGAGCTCGGCGGATGAGCAGTTCTTC.

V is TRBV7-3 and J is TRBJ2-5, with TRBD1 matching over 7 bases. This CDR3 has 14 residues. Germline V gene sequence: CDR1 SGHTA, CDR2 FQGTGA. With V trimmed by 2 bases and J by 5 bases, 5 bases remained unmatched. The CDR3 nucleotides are TGTGCCAGCAGCTTACTAGGGGGCTGGGAGACCCAGTACTTC. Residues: CASSLLGGWETQYF.

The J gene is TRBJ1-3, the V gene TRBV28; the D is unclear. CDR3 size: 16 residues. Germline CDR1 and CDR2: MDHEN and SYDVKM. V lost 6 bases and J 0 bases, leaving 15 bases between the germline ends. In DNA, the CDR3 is TGTGCCAGCAGCCCTGGGAGGGCACACTCTGGAAACACCATATATTTT. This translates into CASSPGRAHSGNTIYF.